Described below is a single T cell receptor beta chain sequence and its context. Its antigen is still unknown. Other DNA sequences within the sample encode an identical CDR3. The germline gives CDR1 MNHEY, CDR2 SMNVEV (reference sequence). The CDR3 is made up of 13 amino acids. V trimming: 8 bases; J trimming: 4 bases; junction bases outside the gene matches: 4. The data are from a study of beta chain features in type 1 diabetes. General observations from the study: Shortening of TCRB CDR3s, moderate but significant, appeared in all four CD4+ subsets of Type 1 diabetes patients. These data did not resolve whether HLA type affects TCRB rearrangement.

All of the isolated RNA was reverse transcribed, so expressed TCRB transcripts were sequenced. The repertoire was sequenced with immunoSEQ multiplex PCR; TCRdb's copy has only in-frame clones and lacks some. The profile shows about 160,000 clones, roughly 10% of them singletons. V and J are TRBV27 and TRBJ2-3; the match to TRBD1 covers 9 bases. This TCR derives from a woman aged 30 to 39 with type 1 diabetes. The sequencing sample was made of central memory CD4+ T cells from blood. The CDR3 sequence is CASRGQGADTQYF. The CDR3 region has the DNA TGTGCCAGCCGGGGACAGGGAGCAGATACGCAGTATTTT.